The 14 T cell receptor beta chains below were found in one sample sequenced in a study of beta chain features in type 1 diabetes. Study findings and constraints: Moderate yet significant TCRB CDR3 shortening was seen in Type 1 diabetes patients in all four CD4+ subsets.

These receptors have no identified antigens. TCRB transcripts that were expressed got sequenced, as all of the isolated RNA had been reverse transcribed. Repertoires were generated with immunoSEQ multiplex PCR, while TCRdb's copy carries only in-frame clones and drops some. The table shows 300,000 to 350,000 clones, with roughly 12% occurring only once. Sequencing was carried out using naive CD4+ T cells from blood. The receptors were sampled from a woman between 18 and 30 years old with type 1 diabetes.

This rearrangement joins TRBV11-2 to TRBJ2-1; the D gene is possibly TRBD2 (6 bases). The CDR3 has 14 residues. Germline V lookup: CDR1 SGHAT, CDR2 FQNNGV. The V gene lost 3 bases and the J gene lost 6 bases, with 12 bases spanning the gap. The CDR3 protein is CASSFPGLINEQFF. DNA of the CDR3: TGTGCCAGCAGCTTCCCGGGACTGATCAATGAGCAGTTCTTC.

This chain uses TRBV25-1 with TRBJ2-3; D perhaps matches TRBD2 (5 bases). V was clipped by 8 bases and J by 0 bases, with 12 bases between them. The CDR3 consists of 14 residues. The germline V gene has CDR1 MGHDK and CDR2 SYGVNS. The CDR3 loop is CASAAEPSTDTQYF. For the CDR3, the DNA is TGTGCCAGCGCAGCGGAGCCGAGCACAGATACGCAGTATTTT.

CDR3 amino acids: CATLSAGRSNTQYF. CDR3 bases: TGTGCCACCCTCAGTGCGGGAAGGTCGAATACGCAGTATTTT. The genes are TRBV25-1 and TRBJ2-3; a possible D gene is TRBD2 (6 bases). V was pared by 10 bases and J by 7 bases, with 21 bases between. The CDR3 consists of 14 residues. CDR1 MGHDK and CDR2 SYGVNS come from the germline V gene.

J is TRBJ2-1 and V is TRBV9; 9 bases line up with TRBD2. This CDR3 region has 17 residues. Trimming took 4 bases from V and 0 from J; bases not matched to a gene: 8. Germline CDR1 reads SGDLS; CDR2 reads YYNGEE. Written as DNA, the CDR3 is TGTGCCAGCAGCCCTCGTACTAGCGGGTTCTCCTACAATGAGCAGTTCTTC. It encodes CASSPRTSGFSYNEQFF.

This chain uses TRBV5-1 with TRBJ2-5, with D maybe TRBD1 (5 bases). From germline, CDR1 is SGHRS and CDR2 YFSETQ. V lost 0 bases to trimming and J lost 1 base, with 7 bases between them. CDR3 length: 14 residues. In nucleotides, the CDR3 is TGCGCCAGCAGCTTGGGACAGCTCCAAGAGACCCAGTACTTC. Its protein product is CASSLGQLQETQYF.

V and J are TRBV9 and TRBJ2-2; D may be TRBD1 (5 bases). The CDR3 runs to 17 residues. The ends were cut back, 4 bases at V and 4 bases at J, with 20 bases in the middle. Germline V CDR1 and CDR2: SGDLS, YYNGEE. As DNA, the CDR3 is TGTGCCAGCAGCCTGAGTTCTTTAGCAGGGCCCACCGGGGAGCTGTTTTTT. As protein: CASSLSSLAGPTGELFF.

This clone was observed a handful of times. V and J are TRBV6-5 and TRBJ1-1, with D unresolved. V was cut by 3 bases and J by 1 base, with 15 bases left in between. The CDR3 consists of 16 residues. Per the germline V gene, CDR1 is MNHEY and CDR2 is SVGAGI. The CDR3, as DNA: TGTGCCAGCAGTTATTTTCCGGTGGTTGAGAACACTGAAGCTTTCTTT. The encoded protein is CASSYFPVVENTEAFF.

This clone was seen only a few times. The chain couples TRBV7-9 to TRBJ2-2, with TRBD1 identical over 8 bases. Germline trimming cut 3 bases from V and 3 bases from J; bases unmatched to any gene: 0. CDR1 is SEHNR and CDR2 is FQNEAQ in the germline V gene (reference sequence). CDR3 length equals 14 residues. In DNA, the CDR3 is TGTGCCAGCAGCTTGACAGGGGACACCGGGGAGCTGTTTTTT. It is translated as CASSLTGDTGELFF. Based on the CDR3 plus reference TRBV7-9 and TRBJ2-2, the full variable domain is DTGVSQNPRHKITKRGQNVTFRCDPISEHNRLYWYRQTLGQGPEFLTYFQNEAQLEKSRLLSDRFSAERPKGSFSTLEIQRTEQGDSAMYLCASSLTGDTGELFFGEGSRLTVL.

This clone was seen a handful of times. Here the CDR3 reads CASSPGSLTGLPNEQFF. The CDR3 coding sequence is TGTGCCAGCAGTCCCGGTTCGCTTACGGGACTCCCAAATGAGCAGTTCTTC. The rearrangement joins TRBV28 to TRBJ2-1, with a tentative D call TRBD2 (6 bases). Germline CDR1 MDHEN, CDR2 SYDVKM. V lost 5 bases and J lost 7, with 24 bases in between. The CDR3 covers 17 residues.

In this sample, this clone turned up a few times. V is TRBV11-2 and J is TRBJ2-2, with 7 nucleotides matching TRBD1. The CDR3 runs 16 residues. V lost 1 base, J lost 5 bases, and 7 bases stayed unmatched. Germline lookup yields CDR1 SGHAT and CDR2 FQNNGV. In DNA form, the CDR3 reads TGTGCCAGCAGCTTAGGTCATTCAGGGGGTACCGGGGAGCTGTTTTTT. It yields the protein CASSLGHSGGTGELFF.

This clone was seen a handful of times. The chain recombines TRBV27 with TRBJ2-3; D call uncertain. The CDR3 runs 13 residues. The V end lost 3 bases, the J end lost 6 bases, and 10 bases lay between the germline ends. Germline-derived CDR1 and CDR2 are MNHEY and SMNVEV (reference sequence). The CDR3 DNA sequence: TGTGCCAGCAGTTTGGCTAGTGTGGATACGCAGTATTTT. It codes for CASSLASVDTQYF.

The CDR3 DNA sequence: TGTGCCAGCAGCCGCGAACACAGGGCTGCCTATGGCTACACCTTC. This sequence encodes CASSREHRAAYGYTF. The V call is TRBV9, the J call TRBJ1-2; the D gene is possibly TRBD1 (6 bases). Germline CDR1 and CDR2: SGDLS and YYNGEE. The CDR3 is 15 residues long. Trimming removed 4 bases at V and 4 bases at J, with 17 bases between.

The CDR3 DNA is TGCGCCAGCAGCCAAGGGACTTCAGCCTACGAGCAGTACTTC. Translated: CASSQGTSAYEQYF. This chain connects TRBV5-1 to TRBJ2-7, with D possibly being TRBD2 (6 bases). CDR3 length: 14 residues. Trimming took off 4 bases at V and 2 bases at J, with 13 bases between the two ends. Per germline, CDR1 SGHRS and CDR2 YFSETQ. Drawing the rest from reference TRBV5-1 and TRBJ2-7, the complete variable domain is KAGVTQTPRYLIKTRGQQVTLSCSPISGHRSVSWYQQTPGQGLQFLFEYFSETQRNKGNFPGRFSGRQFSNSRSEMNVSTLELGDSALYLCASSQGTSAYEQYFGPGTRLTVT.

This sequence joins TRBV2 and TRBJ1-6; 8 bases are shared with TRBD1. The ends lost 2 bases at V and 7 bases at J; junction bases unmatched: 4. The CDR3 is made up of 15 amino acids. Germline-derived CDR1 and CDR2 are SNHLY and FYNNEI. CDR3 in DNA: TGTGCCAGCAGTGAACAGGGGGCCACGAATTCACCCCTCCACTTT. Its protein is CASSEQGATNSPLHF.